Here is one T cell receptor (beta chain) with its context. The sample originates from a study of cytomegalovirus exposure and HLA in healthy donors. The PCR used 60 Vbeta and 13 Jbeta primers. Profiling relied on immunoSEQ multiplex PCR, and the TCRdb table lists in-frame clones only, not all of them. The sample holds under 200,000 clones, around 76% seen once. This CDR3 spans 15 amino acids. Trimming stripped 0 bases from V and 7 bases from J, with 16 bases between. CDR1 and CDR2 from the germline V gene are SGHRS and YFSETQ. The V and J genes are TRBV5-1 and TRBJ1-2; possibly TRBD1 for D (5 bases). Sequences were obtained from PBMCs. The sequence was obtained from a woman aged 25 to 39 in good health and CMV-seropositive. In DNA form, the CDR3 reads TGCGCCAGCAGCTTGGCCGGGGACTCACGGGGTGGCTACACCTTC. Translation gives CASSLAGDSRGGYTF.